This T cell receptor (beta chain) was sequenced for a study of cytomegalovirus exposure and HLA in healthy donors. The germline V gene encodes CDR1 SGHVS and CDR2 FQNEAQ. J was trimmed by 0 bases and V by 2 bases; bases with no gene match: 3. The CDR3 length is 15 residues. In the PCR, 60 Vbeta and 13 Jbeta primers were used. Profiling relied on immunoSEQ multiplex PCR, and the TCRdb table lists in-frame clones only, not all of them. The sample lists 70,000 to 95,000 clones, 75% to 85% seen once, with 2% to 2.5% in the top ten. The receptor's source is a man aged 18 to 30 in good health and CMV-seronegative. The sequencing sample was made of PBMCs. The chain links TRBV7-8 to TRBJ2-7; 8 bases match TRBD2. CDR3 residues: CASSLQRGPSYEQYF. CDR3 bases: TGTGCCAGCAGCTTACAGCGGGGGCCCTCCTACGAGCAGTACTTC.